This TCR beta chain was sequenced during a study of response to subunit inactivated influenza vaccine. Trimming took off 1 base at V and 5 bases at J, with 14 bases between the two ends. Per the germline V gene, CDR1 is SGHAT and CDR2 is FQNNGV. CDR3 length: 15 amino acids. Broader study findings: The authors put forward the suggestion that each seasonal influenza vaccination may bring in only a limited number of new T cells.

TCRdb redid the calling of the RT-PCR reads with MiXCR, one entry per CDR3 protein. Of about 520,000 distinct CDR3 sequences listed, 25% are singletons. Details on this clonotype: The antigen remains undetermined.

This TCR derives from a middle-aged man who received an inactivated influenza vaccine. The sample here was CD4+ T cells sorted from PBMCs, taken about 5 days after vaccination. The V and J genes are TRBV11-2 and TRBJ2-5; D assignment may be TRBD1 or TRBD2 (5 bases each). CDR3 DNA sequence: TGTGCCAGCAGCTTAGGACAGACGTCGGGGGAGACCCAGTACTTC. It codes for CASSLGQTSGETQYF.